The 31 T cell receptor beta chains given below trace back to one sample, sequenced in a study of blood T cell repertoires in COVID-19. Assay: immunoSEQ multiplex PCR; the TCRdb copy retains only in-frame clones and omits some. The table has around 370,000 clones, around 90% seen once; the top ten hold 1.2%. Sequencing was done on a sample of PBMCs or T cells enriched from blood (not recorded which). The source of these receptors is a woman aged 18-29 years who had recovered from COVID-19.

This clone appeared once. The chain combines TRBV18 with TRBJ1-5, with D uncertain. Trimming pared 5 bases from V and 0 bases from J, leaving 8 bases between. The germline V gene has CDR1 KGHSH and CDR2 LQKENI. This CDR3 has 14 residues. The CDR3 sequence is CASSDINSNQPQHF. The CDR3 nucleotides read TGTGCCAGCTCAGACATCAATAGCAATCAGCCCCAGCATTTT. The entire variable domain, with the rest obtained from reference TRBV18 and TRBJ1-5, is as follows: NAGVMQNPRHLVRRRGQEARLRCSPMKGHSHVYWYRQLPEEGLKFMVYLQKENIIDESGMPKERFSAEFPKEGPSILRIQQVVRGDSAAYFCASSDINSNQPQHFGDGTRLSIL.

V and J are TRBV28 and TRBJ1-5; 10 positions match TRBD1. The germline CDR1 and CDR2 sequences are MDHEN and SYDVKM. The ends lost 4 bases at V and 5 bases at J; junction bases unmatched: 8. The CDR3 has 16 amino acids. The CDR3 nucleotides read TGTGCCAGCAGTTCGTCGGGACAGGGGCCTCATCAGCCCCAGCATTTT. Encoded protein: CASSSSGQGPHQPQHF.

The V gene is TRBV5-6, the J gene TRBJ1-2, with 8 bases fitting TRBD1. CDR1 and CDR2 from the germline V gene are SGHDT and YYEEEE. The CDR3 contains 14 residues. The J segment lost 0 bases and the V segment lost 5 bases, leaving 3 bases of the junction unmatched. CDR3 nucleotides: TGTGCCAGCAGGGACAGGGTACCTAACTATGGCTACACCTTC. Amino acid sequence: CASRDRVPNYGYTF.

The chain employs TRBV11-1 and TRBJ1-6; D is undetermined. Deletions cut 3 bases from V and 8 bases from J, with 8 bases between. Germline loops: CDR1 SGHAT, CDR2 FQDESV (reference sequence). The CDR3 consists of 13 residues. Written as DNA, the CDR3 is TGTGCCAGCAGCTTGTTAAGCGATTCACCCCTCCACTTT. Translating it yields CASSLLSDSPLHF.

The chain combines TRBV7-9 with TRBJ2-1, with 10 bases identical to TRBD2. V was clipped by 5 bases and J by 13 bases; unmatched bases: 11. The CDR3 contains 14 residues. Per germline, CDR1 SEHNR and CDR2 FQNEAQ (reference sequence). The CDR3 here is CASSPPTSGPHQFF. CDR3 nucleotides: TGTGCCAGCAGCCCCCCGACTAGCGGGCCCCATCAGTTCTTC.

The chain employs TRBV10-2 and TRBJ2-2, with 9 positions matching TRBD1. This CDR3 comprises 16 residues. V was pared by 7 bases and J by 3 bases, with 9 bases of the junction left unmatched. Germline CDR1 and CDR2: WSHSY and SAAADI. CDR3 protein: CASIPGQGSHTGELFF. In DNA, the CDR3 is TGCGCCAGCATCCCGGGACAGGGCTCGCACACCGGGGAGCTGTTTTTT.

The CDR3 protein is CASSSREAQPQHF. CDR3 bases: TGTGCCAGCAGTTCGAGGGAAGCTCAGCCCCAGCATTTT. The V and J genes are TRBV6-5 and TRBJ1-5; no clear D gene. With 4 bases removed from V and 6 bases from J, the gap between germline ends came to 10 bases. CDR3 length: 13 amino acids. Germline CDR1 reads MNHEY; CDR2 reads SVGAGI.

The chain recombines TRBV27 with TRBJ2-1; 7 positions agree with TRBD2. Germline V lookup: CDR1 MNHEY, CDR2 SMNVEV (reference sequence). The J segment lost 6 bases and the V segment lost 9 bases, leaving 2 bases of the junction unmatched. The CDR3 has 11 amino acids. Here the CDR3 DNA reads TGTGCCAGTGGGGAGGGCAATGAGCAGTTCTTC. Protein sequence: CASGEGNEQFF.

The chain links TRBV19 to TRBJ2-6, with 9 bases identical to TRBD1. This CDR3 is 18 amino acids long. J gave up 2 bases and V 7 bases, and 12 bases lay outside the gene matches. Germline-derived CDR1 and CDR2 are LNHDA and SQIVND (reference sequence). CDR3 nucleotides: TGTGCCAGTAAATCTTTAACAGGGGGCTCACCTGGGGCCAACGTCCTGACTTTC. As protein: CASKSLTGGSPGANVLTF.

In DNA, the CDR3 is TGTGCCAGCAGCGACTTCTACGAGCAGTACTTC. This sequence encodes CASSDFYEQYF. The rearrangement links TRBV3-1 (or the pseudogene TRBV3-2) to TRBJ2-7, with no clear D. The CDR3 is 11 amino acids. V lost 5 bases to trimming and J lost 3 bases, with 5 bases between them. The germline gives CDR1 LGHDT, CDR2 YNNKEL (reference sequence).

The rearrangement joins TRBV5-4 to TRBJ1-1, with unresolved D. Trimming took 0 bases from V and 5 from J, leaving 11 bases between them. The CDR3 is 14 amino acids. CDR1 and CDR2 from the germline V gene are SGHNT and YYREEE (reference sequence). CDR3 loop: CASSLVEFPTEAFF. CDR3 coding DNA: TGTGCCAGCAGCTTGGTAGAGTTTCCGACTGAAGCTTTCTTT.

The V gene is TRBV27, the J gene TRBJ2-3, with TRBD1 matching over 8 bases. V shed 6 bases, J shed 4 bases, and the junction held 12 bases outside the gene matches. The CDR3 loop spans 16 amino acids. Per germline, CDR1 MNHEY and CDR2 SMNVEV (reference sequence). The CDR3 nucleotides are TGTGCCAGCAGACGCAGGGGGGCAGGGGGCCCAGATACGCAGTATTTT. Its protein product is CASRRRGAGGPDTQYF.

This rearrangement joins TRBV19 to TRBJ1-5; a possible D gene is TRBD1 (5 bases). The CDR3 contains 13 residues. V was trimmed by 5 bases and J by 0 bases, leaving 5 bases between them. In germline, CDR1 is LNHDA, CDR2 SQIVND (reference sequence). CDR3 nucleotide sequence: TGTGCCAGTAGTGACAGTAGCAATCAGCCCCAGCATTTT. As protein: CASSDSSNQPQHF. Based on the CDR3 plus reference TRBV19 and TRBJ1-5, the full variable domain is DGGITQSPKYLFRKEGQNVTLSCEQNLNHDAMYWYRQDPGQGLRLIYYSQIVNDFQKGDIAEGYSVSREKKESFPLTVTSAQKNPTAFYLCASSDSSNQPQHFGDGTRLSIL.

This chain uses TRBV18 with TRBJ2-5, with TRBD2 matching 11 bases. Losses at the gene ends were 3 bases for V and 7 bases for J; bases not matched to a gene: 7. The CDR3 runs to 15 residues. CDR1 is KGHSH, CDR2 LQKENI, per germline. Written as DNA, the CDR3 is TGTGCCAGCTCACCTCTGACTAGCGGGGCGGGGACCCAGTACTTC. Its translation is CASSPLTSGAGTQYF.

V is TRBV4-3 and J is TRBJ2-1, with 11 nucleotides matching TRBD2. The V gene's germline CDR1 is LGHNA and CDR2 YSLEER. V trimming: 6 bases; J trimming: 6 bases; junction bases outside the gene matches: 7. The CDR3 is 15 residues long. CDR3 sequence: CASSLLAGGGNEQFF. The CDR3 DNA reads TGCGCCAGCAGTCTGCTAGCGGGGGGAGGCAATGAGCAGTTCTTC.

V usage is TRBV5-4 and J usage is TRBJ2-1, with a possible D match to TRBD2 (6 bases). Per germline, CDR1 SGHNT and CDR2 YYREEE (reference sequence). The V end was cut by 0 bases, the J end by 2 bases, with 6 bases between. CDR3 length equals 14 residues. CDR3 nucleotide sequence: TGTGCCAGCAGCTTGGGCGGGGCCTACAATGAGCAGTTCTTC. Residues: CASSLGGAYNEQFF.

The chain employs TRBV5-4 and TRBJ2-2; 7 nucleotides align to TRBD1. CDR3 length equals 16 residues. In germline, CDR1 is SGHNT, CDR2 YYREEE (reference sequence). J gave up 0 bases and V 3 bases, and 5 bases lay outside the gene matches. The CDR3 region has the DNA TGTGCCAGCAGCTGGCCGGGACAGTCGAACACCGGGGAGCTGTTTTTT. Amino acid sequence: CASSWPGQSNTGELFF.

The rearrangement joins TRBV12-3 or TRBV12-4 to TRBJ1-6; D is uncertain. Trimming cost V 7 bases and J 9 bases, with 13 bases left between them. The CDR3 is 13 amino acids. The CDR3 bases are TGTGCCAGCACTTCCTCGGAGGGTTCACCCCTCCACTTT. It codes for CASTSSEGSPLHF.

This chain joins TRBV19 and TRBJ1-2, with 9 bases aligning to TRBD1. The V gene's germline CDR1 is LNHDA and CDR2 SQIVND (reference sequence). This CDR3 contains 15 residues. V lost 6 bases and J lost 6; bases outside the gene matches: 11. CDR3 sequence (DNA): TGTGCCAGTAGGGACAGGGGAGGATTATGGGATGGCTACACCTTC. Amino acid sequence: CASRDRGGLWDGYTF.

V and J are TRBV28 and TRBJ2-1; D remains unclear. The V gene lost 1 base and the J gene lost 4 bases, with 8 bases spanning the gap. This CDR3 comprises 14 residues. Germline assignment: CDR1 MDHEN and CDR2 SYDVKM. Here the CDR3 reads CASSLLPRYNEQFF. The CDR3 DNA is TGTGCCAGCAGTTTATTACCCAGGTACAATGAGCAGTTCTTC.

V and J are TRBV11-2 and TRBJ1-1; 7 bases are shared with TRBD1. The CDR3 loop spans 15 amino acids. V dropped 4 bases and J dropped 1; count of bases not matched to a gene: 6. CDR1 is SGHAT and CDR2 is FQNNGV in the germline V gene. CDR3: CASSSYRGPNTEAFF. DNA for the CDR3: TGTGCCAGCAGCTCATACAGGGGTCCGAACACTGAAGCTTTCTTT.

The rearrangement links TRBV3-1 (or the pseudogene TRBV3-2) to TRBJ2-7, with 10 bases identical to TRBD1. Germline values: CDR1 LGHDT, CDR2 YNNKEL (reference sequence). V was pared by 1 base and J by 5 bases, with 11 bases of the junction left unmatched. This CDR3 has 17 amino acids. As DNA, the CDR3 is TGTGCCAGCAGCCAAGTGGCACGGGGACAGGGGTCCCACGAGCAGTACTTC. Translating it yields CASSQVARGQGSHEQYF.

This rearrangement joins TRBV7-2 to TRBJ2-7; 16 bases agree with TRBD2. This CDR3 is 18 amino acids long. Per the germline V gene, CDR1 is SGHTA and CDR2 is FQGNSA. Losses at the gene ends were 3 bases for V and 4 bases for J; bases not matched to a gene: 9. As DNA, the CDR3 is TGTGCCAGCAGCTTGGGGACTAGCGGGGGGGCCGTAAGGTACGAGCAGTACTTC. Translation: CASSLGTSGGAVRYEQYF.

The chain couples TRBV7-8 to TRBJ2-7; 9 bases agree with TRBD1. V lost 5 bases to trimming and J lost 10 bases; unmatched junction nucleotides: 6. The CDR3 is made up of 12 amino acids. Germline V gives CDR1 SGHVS, CDR2 FQNEAQ. This chain's CDR3 is CASSPGTGLQYF. CDR3 bases: TGTGCCAGCAGCCCTGGGACAGGGCTTCAGTACTTC.

The chain has TRBV9 and TRBJ1-1, with 7 bases identical to TRBD1. V was clipped by 0 bases and J by 5 bases; unmatched bases: 16. The CDR3 is made up of 18 amino acids. Germline CDR1 is SGDLS and CDR2 is YYNGEE. The CDR3 reads CASSVGFRLAAGGTEAFF. The CDR3 DNA reads TGTGCCAGCAGCGTAGGGTTTAGGTTGGCGGCAGGGGGTACTGAAGCTTTCTTT.

The gene calls are TRBV27 and TRBJ1-2; D is unresolved. Germline V gene sequence: CDR1 MNHEY, CDR2 SMNVEV (reference sequence). V lost 6 bases, J lost 8 bases, and 13 bases lay in between. This CDR3 is 12 amino acids long. The CDR3 protein is CASSRLTGGYTF. DNA for the CDR3: TGTGCCAGCAGCCGCCTCACGGGAGGCTACACCTTC.

This sequence joins TRBV5-5 and TRBJ1-1; 7 bases map to TRBD1. Trimming at V came to 6 bases and at J to 6 bases, leaving 14 bases not matched to a gene. Looked up from germline, CDR1 is SGHKS and CDR2 is YYEKEE (reference sequence). The CDR3 extends over 15 amino acids. Here the CDR3 DNA reads TGTGCCAGCACCCGAGGGACAGCCGTGTGGGCTGAAGCTTTCTTT. Its protein product is CASTRGTAVWAEAFF. Full variable domain (rest looked up from reference TRBV5-5 and TRBJ1-1): DAGVTQSPTHLIKTRGQQVTLRCSPISGHKSVSWYQQVLGQGPQFIFQYYEKEERGRGNFPDRFSARQFPNYSSELNVNALLLGDSALYLCASTRGTAVWAEAFFGQGTRLTVV.

This clone occurred once. The chain combines TRBV12-3 or TRBV12-4 with TRBJ1-2, with TRBD1 identical over 7 bases. The V segment lost 6 bases and the J segment 3 bases; nucleotides outside the gene matches: 4. There are 13 residues in the CDR3. CDR3 sequence (DNA): TGTGCCAGCAGCCAAGGGACAGACTATGGCTACACCTTC. It specifies CASSQGTDYGYTF.

The V call is TRBV3-1 (or the pseudogene TRBV3-2), the J call TRBJ1-2; D is unclear. The V gene lost 0 bases and the J gene lost 4 bases, with 12 bases spanning the gap. The CDR3 totals 15 residues. CDR1 LGHDT and CDR2 YNNKEL come from the germline V gene (reference sequence). CDR3 bases: TGTGCCAGCAGCCAAGAGCCCGAGGTCGTCTATGGCTACACCTTC. Translating gives CASSQEPEVVYGYTF.

The rearrangement uses TRBV20-1 and TRBJ1-6; 8 nucleotides align to TRBD1. The CDR3 has 14 amino acids. J gave up 7 bases and V 3 bases, and 5 bases lay outside the gene matches. CDR1 is DFQATT, CDR2 SNEGSKA, per germline (reference sequence). CDR3 nucleotide sequence: TGCAGTGCTAGTCAGGACAGGGACAATTCACCCCTCCACTTT. Its translation is CSASQDRDNSPLHF.

The V and J genes are TRBV9 and TRBJ2-1; the D gene is possibly TRBD2 (5 bases). The CDR3 is made up of 15 amino acids. Deletions cut 0 bases from V and 1 base from J, with 8 bases between. Looked up from germline, CDR1 is SGDLS and CDR2 is YYNGEE. CDR3 coding DNA: TGTGCCAGCAGCGTAGATCGGGGTTCCTACAATGAGCAGTTCTTC. It encodes CASSVDRGSYNEQFF.